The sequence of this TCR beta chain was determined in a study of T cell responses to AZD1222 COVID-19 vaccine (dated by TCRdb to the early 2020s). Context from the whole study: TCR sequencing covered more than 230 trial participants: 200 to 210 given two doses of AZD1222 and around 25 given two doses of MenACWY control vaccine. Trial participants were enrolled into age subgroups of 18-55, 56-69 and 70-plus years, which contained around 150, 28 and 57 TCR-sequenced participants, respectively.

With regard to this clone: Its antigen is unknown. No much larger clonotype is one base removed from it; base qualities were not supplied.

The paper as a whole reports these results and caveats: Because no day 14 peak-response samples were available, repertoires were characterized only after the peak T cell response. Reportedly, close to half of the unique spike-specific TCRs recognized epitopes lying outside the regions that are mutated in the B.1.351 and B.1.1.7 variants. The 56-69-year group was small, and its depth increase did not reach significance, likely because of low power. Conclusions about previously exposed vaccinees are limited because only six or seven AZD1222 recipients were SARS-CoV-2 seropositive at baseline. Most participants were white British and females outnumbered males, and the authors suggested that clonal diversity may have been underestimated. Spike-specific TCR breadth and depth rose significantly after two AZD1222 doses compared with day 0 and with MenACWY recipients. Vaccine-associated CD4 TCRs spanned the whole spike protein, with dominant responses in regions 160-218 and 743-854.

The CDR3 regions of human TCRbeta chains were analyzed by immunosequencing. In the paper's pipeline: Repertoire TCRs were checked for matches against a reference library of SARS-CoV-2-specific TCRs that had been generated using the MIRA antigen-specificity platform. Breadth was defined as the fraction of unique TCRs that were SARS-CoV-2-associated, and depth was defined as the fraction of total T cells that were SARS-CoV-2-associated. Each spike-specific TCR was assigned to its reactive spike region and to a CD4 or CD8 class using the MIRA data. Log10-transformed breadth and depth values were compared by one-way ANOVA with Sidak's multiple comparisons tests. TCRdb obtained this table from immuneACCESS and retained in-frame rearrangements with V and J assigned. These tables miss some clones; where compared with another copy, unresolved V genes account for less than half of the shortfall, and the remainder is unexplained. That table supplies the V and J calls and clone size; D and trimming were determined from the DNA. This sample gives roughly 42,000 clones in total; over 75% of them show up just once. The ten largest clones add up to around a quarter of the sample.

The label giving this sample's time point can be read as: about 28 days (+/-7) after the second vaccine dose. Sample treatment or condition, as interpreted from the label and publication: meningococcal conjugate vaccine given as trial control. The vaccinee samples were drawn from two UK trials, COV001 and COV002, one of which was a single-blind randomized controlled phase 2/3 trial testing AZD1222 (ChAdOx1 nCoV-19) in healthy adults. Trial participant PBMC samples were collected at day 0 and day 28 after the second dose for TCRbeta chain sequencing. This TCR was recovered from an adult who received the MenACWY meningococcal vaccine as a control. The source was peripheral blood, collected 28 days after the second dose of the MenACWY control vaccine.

At the DNA level, the sequence is TGTGCCAGTACCCTTCGGGGGGCGACCGATACGCAGTATTTT. This sequence encodes CASTLRGATDTQYF. This chain is built from TRBV19 and TRBJ2-3; perhaps TRBD2 is the D gene, with 7 bases matching. The CDR3 runs 14 amino acids, cysteine and phenylalanine included. Of all the DNA, just the CDR3 is kept, 42 bases in frame from base 1. Reading the germline V gene (reference sequence) gives CDR1 LNHDA and CDR2 SQIVND. At the junction V is shortened by 7 bases and J by 6 bases, with 17 bases in between.